This TCR beta chain was captured by sequencing in a study of molecular identifiers for immune sequencing clone quantification. Study results and caveats: For effector cells, clones above 20 RNA copies held over 97% of molecules; for naive cells, under 1%. Among about a million naive cells, as was reported, spiked Jurkat TCR RNA from one cell was detectable.

V shed 2 bases and J shed 5 bases, with 9 bases lying between them. Germline CDR1 reads SEHNR; CDR2 reads FQNEAQ (reference sequence). The CDR3 contains 13 residues. A remark on this clonotype: Its antigen is unidentified.

MiXCR, run by TCRdb on the PCR reads, gives a single entry per CDR3 protein. Of hundreds of thousands of distinct CDR3 sequences in the sample, around 25% were seen once. The sequenced sample was naive CD8+ T cells from blood, with Jurkat cell RNA spiked in. Regarding subset: FACS-sorted CD8+CD4-CCR7+CD45RA+ naive T cells. The chain recombines TRBV7-9 with TRBJ1-1, with D uncertain. The clonotype originates from a human donor in good health. Some libraries in this study had Jurkat cell RNA spiked in. The CDR3 protein is CASSLPGFTEAFF. The CDR3 bases are TGTGCCAGCAGCTTACCGGGTTTTACTGAAGCTTTCTTT.